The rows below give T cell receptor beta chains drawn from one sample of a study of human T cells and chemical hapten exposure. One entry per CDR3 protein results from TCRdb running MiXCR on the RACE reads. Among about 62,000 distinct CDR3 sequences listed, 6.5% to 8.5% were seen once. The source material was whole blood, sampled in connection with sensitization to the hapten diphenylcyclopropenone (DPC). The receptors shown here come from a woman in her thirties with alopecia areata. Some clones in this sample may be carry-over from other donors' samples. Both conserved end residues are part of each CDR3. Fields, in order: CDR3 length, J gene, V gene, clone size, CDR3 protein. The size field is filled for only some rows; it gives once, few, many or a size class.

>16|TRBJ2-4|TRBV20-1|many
CSARDIASGDKNIQYF
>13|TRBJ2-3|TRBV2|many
CASRRPSTDTQYF
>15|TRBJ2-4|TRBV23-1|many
CASSLGGLAKNIQYF
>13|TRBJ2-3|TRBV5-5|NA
CASSSGMAETQYF
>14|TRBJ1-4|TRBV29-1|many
CSVVSGLHNEKLFF
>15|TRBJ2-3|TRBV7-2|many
CASSLGTPRTDTQYF
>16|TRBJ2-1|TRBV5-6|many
CASSILSGGRVNEQFF
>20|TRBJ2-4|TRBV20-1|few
CSALLGPPESYGSAKNIQYF
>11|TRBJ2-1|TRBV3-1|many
CASSQDWLRVF
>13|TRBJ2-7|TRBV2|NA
CARRPGGYYEQYF
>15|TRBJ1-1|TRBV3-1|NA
CASSPGWGMNTEAFF
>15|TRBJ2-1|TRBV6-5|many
CASSNTYHGYNEQFF
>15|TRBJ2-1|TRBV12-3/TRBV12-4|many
CASYLGSLSGHEQFF
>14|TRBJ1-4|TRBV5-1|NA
CASSRGTGGEKLFF
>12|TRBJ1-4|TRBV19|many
CASSTRDEKLFF
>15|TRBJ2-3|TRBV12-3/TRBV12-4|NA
CASSLEGWGTDTQYF
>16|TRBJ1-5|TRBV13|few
CASSFHRDRGNQPQHF
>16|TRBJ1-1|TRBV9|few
CASSPRTGGMDTEAFF
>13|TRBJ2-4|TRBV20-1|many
CSEGGKGKNIQYF
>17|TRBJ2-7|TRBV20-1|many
CSARGGSSGGLSYEQYF
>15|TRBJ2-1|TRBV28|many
CASSLRQTTYNEQFF
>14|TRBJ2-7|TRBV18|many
CASSPPGSSYEQYF
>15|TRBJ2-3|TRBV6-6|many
CASRNSGGGTDTQYF
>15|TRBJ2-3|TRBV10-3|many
CAISESGTTTDTQYF
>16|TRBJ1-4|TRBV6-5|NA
CASRQRTGDPHEKLFF
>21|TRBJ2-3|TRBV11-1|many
CASSLDPFSPEAGGGTDTQYF
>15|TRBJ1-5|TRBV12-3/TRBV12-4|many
CASSLMTGTNQPQHF